These 22 T cell receptor beta chains were sequenced from one sample in a study of T cell responses to AZD1222 COVID-19 vaccine. Clones were sequenced by immunoSEQ multiplex PCR, and TCRdb holds only the in-frame ones, with some missing. In the table there are approximately 170,000 clones, 92% of which are singletons. The sequencing used peripheral blood, collected on day 0 of AZD1222 vaccination. The receptor source for this set is an adult in good health.

This rearrangement joins TRBV18 to TRBJ2-7, with D possibly matching TRBD1 (6 bases). The CDR3 is 15 amino acids. The germline V and J ends were trimmed by 5 bases and 1 base, with 15 bases remaining between them. Germline assignment: CDR1 KGHSH and CDR2 LQKENI. CDR3 sequence reads: CASSSLQDRSYEQYF. DNA of the CDR3: TGTGCCAGCTCATCCCTCCAGGACAGATCCTACGAGCAGTACTTC.

V and J are TRBV5-1 and TRBJ1-6; D uncertain. Germline V gene sequence: CDR1 SGHRS, CDR2 YFSETQ. Trimming took 4 bases from V and 9 from J, leaving 20 bases between them. This CDR3 comprises 16 residues. The CDR3 sequence is CASSQGPVDWGSPLHF. The CDR3 DNA is TGCGCCAGCAGCCAAGGGCCAGTCGATTGGGGTTCACCCCTCCACTTT.

This clone was detected once. The chain couples TRBV5-1 to TRBJ2-7; TRBD2 might be the D (6 bases). The CDR3 has 15 amino acids. The V end was cut by 2 bases, the J end by 4 bases, with 16 bases between. Germline V lookup: CDR1 SGHRS, CDR2 YFSETQ. CDR3 DNA sequence: TGCGCCAGCAGCTTAGGCCGGGAGAACTCGTACGAGCAGTACTTC. Its translation is CASSLGRENSYEQYF. The full variable domain, its missing parts supplied by reference TRBV5-1 and TRBJ2-7, is KAGVTQTPRYLIKTRGQQVTLSCSPISGHRSVSWYQQTPGQGLQFLFEYFSETQRNKGNFPGRFSGRQFSNSRSEMNVSTLELGDSALYLCASSLGRENSYEQYFGPGTRLTVT.

The chain has TRBV5-1 and TRBJ1-6; D remains ambiguous. Germline loops: CDR1 SGHRS, CDR2 YFSETQ. The CDR3 is 16 amino acids. The V gene lost 0 bases and the J gene lost 7 bases, with 14 bases spanning the gap. CDR3 bases: TGCGCCAGCAGCTTGGGGCCACCACGGACGAATTCACCCCTCCACTTT. It specifies CASSLGPPRTNSPLHF.

The chain recombines TRBV7-9 with TRBJ2-7; 7 nucleotides align to TRBD2. The V gene end was trimmed by 7 bases and the J gene end by 1 base; junction bases not matched to a gene: 10. The germline gives CDR1 SEHNR, CDR2 FQNEAQ (reference sequence). The CDR3 loop spans 15 amino acids. The CDR3 region is CASTPGGAGSYEQYF. DNA for the CDR3: TGTGCCAGCACCCCGGGGGGAGCGGGGTCCTACGAGCAGTACTTC.

This chain uses TRBV7-9 with TRBJ1-2, with D unclear. V gave up 5 bases and J gave up 7 bases, with 17 bases separating them. CDR3 length: 14 amino acids. The germline V gene encodes CDR1 SEHNR and CDR2 FQNEAQ (reference sequence). CDR3 amino acids: CASSPRTAEGGYTF. The CDR3 coding sequence is TGTGCCAGCAGCCCCCGAACGGCGGAGGGTGGCTACACCTTC.

The gene calls are TRBV7-8 and TRBJ1-5; D unresolved. The V end lost 6 bases, the J end lost 7 bases, and 13 bases lay between the germline ends. Germline values: CDR1 SGHVS, CDR2 FQNEAQ. This CDR3 region has 13 residues. CDR3 bases: TGTGCCAGCAGTCATGACCTCTGGCAGCCCCAGCATTTT. Protein sequence: CASSHDLWQPQHF.

This clone occurred once. The chain has TRBV7-6 and TRBJ2-1; D might be TRBD1 or TRBD2, each matching 6 bases. V lost 2 bases to trimming and J lost 1 base, with 12 bases between them. Germline V gives CDR1 SGHVS, CDR2 FNYEAQ. CDR3 length equals 16 residues. For the CDR3, the DNA is TGTGCCAGCAGCTTATCCCGGGGGCGATCCTACAATGAGCAGTTCTTC. Protein sequence: CASSLSRGRSYNEQFF.

This chain joins TRBV27 and TRBJ1-5, with TRBD1 matching 7 bases. This CDR3 has 18 amino acids. The J segment lost 10 bases and the V segment lost 5 bases, leaving 23 bases of the junction unmatched. Germline CDR1 is MNHEY and CDR2 is SMNVEV (reference sequence). In DNA, the CDR3 is TGTGCCAGCAGTCCCCTGGACAGGACGTTTAAAGTTTTTCATCCCCAGCATTTT. It specifies CASSPLDRTFKVFHPQHF.

The genes are TRBV4-2 and TRBJ2-7, with 7 bases matching TRBD1. Germline V CDR1 and CDR2: LGHNA, YNFKEQ. This CDR3 is built from 16 residues. Germline trimming cut 0 bases from V and 0 bases from J; bases unmatched to any gene: 5. CDR3 sequence reads: CASSQDPGGSSYEQYF. The CDR3 nucleotides are TGTGCCAGCAGCCAAGACCCAGGGGGAAGCTCCTACGAGCAGTACTTC.

The chain joins TRBV19 to TRBJ2-3, with TRBD2 identical over 7 bases. The V gene end was trimmed by 8 bases and the J gene end by 5 bases; junction bases not matched to a gene: 10. Germline CDR1 and CDR2: LNHDA and SQIVND (reference sequence). This CDR3 spans 14 amino acids. CDR3 nucleotides: TGTGCCAGTGGCAGGCGGGAGAGTATAGATACGCAGTATTTT. The encoded protein is CASGRRESIDTQYF.

This chain uses TRBV3-1 (or the pseudogene TRBV3-2) with TRBJ1-4, with a weak D call TRBD1 (5 bases). The V gene's germline CDR1 is LGHDT and CDR2 YNNKEL (reference sequence). The CDR3 has 15 amino acids. Trimming cost V 1 base and J 5 bases, with 11 bases left between them. The CDR3 here is CASSQGGASNEKLFF. As DNA, the CDR3 is TGTGCCAGCAGCCAAGGCGGGGCTTCAAATGAAAAACTGTTTTTT.

J is TRBJ1-6 and V is TRBV7-6; possibly TRBD1 for D (5 bases). Trimming took 3 bases from V and 8 from J, leaving 17 bases between them. The CDR3 sequence is 16 residues long. The germline V gene encodes CDR1 SGHVS and CDR2 FNYEAQ. The CDR3 DNA reads as TGTGCCAGCAGCTTGTTAAGTCGGCAGGGTGATTCACCCCTCCACTTT. Amino acids: CASSLLSRQGDSPLHF.

The rearrangement joins TRBV5-1 to TRBJ2-3; a possible D gene is TRBD2 (6 bases). V was clipped by 4 bases and J by 1 base, with 16 bases between them. Germline CDR1 reads SGHRS; CDR2 reads YFSETQ. This CDR3 comprises 16 residues. The CDR3 here is CASSITPGLRTDTQYF. CDR3 DNA: TGCGCCAGCAGCATAACGCCGGGACTCCGCACAGATACGCAGTATTTT.

The chain recombines TRBV7-9 with TRBJ1-1; TRBD1 might be the D (5 bases). Germline V gene sequence: CDR1 SEHNR, CDR2 FQNEAQ (reference sequence). V lost 1 base and J lost 1, with 7 bases in between. The CDR3 spans 14 residues. The CDR3 DNA sequence: TGTGCCAGCAGCTTAGTCCAGGGGAACACTGAAGCTTTCTTT. This gives the protein CASSLVQGNTEAFF.

J is TRBJ2-1 and V is TRBV6-5; D unclear. Trimming pared 5 bases from V and 10 bases from J, leaving 18 bases between. The CDR3 length is 14 residues. CDR1 and CDR2 from the germline V gene are MNHEY and SVGAGI. CDR3: CASSPVDPRLEQFF. The CDR3 DNA reads as TGTGCCAGCAGTCCCGTGGACCCCCGGCTGGAGCAGTTCTTC.

This clone came up a few times. This chain links TRBV11-2 with TRBJ2-7; perhaps TRBD1 as D (6 bases). The CDR3 runs to 14 residues. Germline lookup yields CDR1 SGHAT and CDR2 FQNNGV. The V end was cut by 4 bases, the J end by 2 bases, with 12 bases between. The CDR3 DNA sequence: TGTGCCAGCAGCTATTTAACAGGGACCTACGAGCAGTACTTC. Translating it yields CASSYLTGTYEQYF.

The chain carries TRBV27 and TRBJ1-6, with D perhaps TRBD1 (6 bases). V was cut by 3 bases and J by 10 bases, with 13 bases left in between. The CDR3 runs to 14 residues. CDR1 and CDR2 (germline): MNHEY, SMNVEV (reference sequence). Here the CDR3 reads CASSFGRGLSPLHF. The DNA for the CDR3 is TGTGCCAGCAGTTTCGGCAGGGGATTATCACCCCTCCACTTT.

The rearrangement joins TRBV14 to TRBJ2-1; D perhaps matches TRBD1 (5 bases). Trimming took 4 bases from V and 3 from J, leaving 10 bases between them. Germline CDR1 SGHDN, CDR2 FVKESK. There are 14 residues in the CDR3. This CDR3 reads CASSPRTLYNEQFF. Here the CDR3 DNA reads TGTGCCAGCAGCCCACGGACACTCTACAATGAGCAGTTCTTC.

The rearrangement joins TRBV2 to TRBJ1-5; no clear D gene. The V end was cut by 6 bases, the J end by 4 bases, with 13 bases between. Germline values: CDR1 SNHLY, CDR2 FYNNEI. This CDR3 has 14 residues. The CDR3 loop reads CASRENVENQPQHF. The CDR3 DNA reads TGTGCCAGCAGGGAGAACGTCGAAAATCAGCCCCAGCATTTT.

The V call is TRBV5-1, the J call TRBJ2-2; 7 bases line up with TRBD2. V was pared by 7 bases and J by 0 bases, with 15 bases of the junction left unmatched. This CDR3 has 18 residues. Germline assignment: CDR1 SGHRS and CDR2 YFSETQ. CDR3 loop: CASGLLNLAEPNTGELFF. CDR3 DNA sequence: TGCGCCAGCGGCCTGTTGAATCTAGCGGAGCCGAACACCGGGGAGCTGTTTTTT.

The chain couples TRBV6-5 to TRBJ1-4; D not certain. Trimming removed 7 bases from V and 4 bases from J, with 10 bases in between. The CDR3 length is 13 residues. Germline-derived CDR1 and CDR2 are MNHEY and SVGAGI. CDR3 in DNA: TGTGCCAGCATAACTAGGAGTAATGAAAAACTGTTTTTT. Amino acid sequence: CASITRSNEKLFF.